These T cell receptor beta chains were read from a single sample in a study of blood T cell repertoires in COVID-19. Repertoires were generated with immunoSEQ multiplex PCR, while TCRdb's copy carries only in-frame clones and drops some. The sample consists of over 250,000 clones, around 87% of them appearing once. Sequencing was done on a sample of PBMCs or T cells enriched from blood (not recorded which). Receptor source: a woman aged 25 to 39 who had recovered from COVID-19. Each CDR3 is given with its conserved first and last residue. D genes are given only for firm matches. Size tells how often a clone was seen (once, few, many) or the class of an expanded clone, and some rows leave it out.

j_call,v_call,d_call,clone_size,cdr3_nt,cdr3_aa
TRBJ1-5,TRBV6-2/TRBV6-3,TRBD1,NA,TGTGCCAGCAGTAGAATGCGGGACAGTCAAAATCAGCCCCAGCATTTT,CASSRMRDSQNQPQHF
TRBJ1-1,TRBV5-6,NA,NA,TGTGCCAGCAGGCAGAACAGGGCGTTGACTGAAGCTTTCTTT,CASRQNRALTEAFF
TRBJ1-2,TRBV13,NA,NA,TGTGCCAGCAGCTTAGGAAGGCAAGACGTTAACTATAGGACCTTC,CASSLGRQDVNYRTF
TRBJ1-2,TRBV19,TRBD1,NA,TGTGCCAGTAGTGTACAACAGGGGGTATGGAGAAACTATGGCTACACCTTC,CASSVQQGVWRNYGYTF
TRBJ2-1,TRBV6-5,NA,once,TGTGCCAGTCGCAACCGGGACACGCTTTACAATGAGCAGTTCTTC,CASRNRDTLYNEQFF
TRBJ2-7,TRBV7-8,NA,NA,TGTGCCAGCAGCTTGTCGGCCGGGACTCTGGAGTACGAGCAGTACTTC,CASSLSAGTLEYEQYF
TRBJ1-1,TRBV29-1,NA,once,TGCAGCGCCTCGGACGGGGAGAACACTGAAGCTTTCTTT,CSASDGENTEAFF
TRBJ1-1,TRBV12-3/TRBV12-4,TRBD1,NA,TGTGCCAGCAGTTTCGGGACAGGATTAGAAGCTTTCTTT,CASSFGTGLEAFF
TRBJ2-4,TRBV21-1,NA,NA,TGTGCCAGCAGCAAAGGACAGATAGCCAAAAACATTCAGTACTTC,CASSKGQIAKNIQYF
TRBJ2-1,TRBV5-1,TRBD2,NA,TGCGCCAGCAGCCCGGGACTAGCGGGATCGTCCTACAATGAGCAGTTCTTC,CASSPGLAGSSYNEQFF
TRBJ1-3,TRBV7-6,NA,NA,TGTGCCAGCAGCTTAAGGGGTGACTCTGGAAACACCATATATTTT,CASSLRGDSGNTIYF
TRBJ2-5,TRBV27,TRBD2,once,TGTGCCAGCAGGAGGCGGGGGTACCAAGAGACCCAGTACTTC,CASRRRGYQETQYF
TRBJ1-3,TRBV4-3,NA,NA,TGCGCCAGCAGCCAAGATATAGGGGGTGGAAACACCATATATTTT,CASSQDIGGGNTIYF
TRBJ1-1,TRBV27,NA,few,TGTGCCAGCAGTCACCAACTCGGGGGCACTGAAGCTTTCTTT,CASSHQLGGTEAFF
TRBJ1-3,TRBV2,NA,NA,TGTGCCAGCAGGGGACTCTCTGGAAACACCATATATTTT,CASRGLSGNTIYF
TRBJ1-6,TRBV19,TRBD1,NA,TGTGCCAGTAGCCTGGACAGGGGTGATTCACCCCTCCACTTT,CASSLDRGDSPLHF
TRBJ2-5,TRBV15,TRBD1,NA,TGTGCCACCAGCGGGGGACAGCAACAAGAGACCCAGTACTTC,CATSGGQQQETQYF
TRBJ1-3,TRBV5-5,NA,once,TGTGCCAGCAGCTCCTGGGAGGGAGCTGGAAACACCATATATTTT,CASSSWEGAGNTIYF
TRBJ2-3,TRBV10-2,NA,NA,TGCGCCAGCAGTGAGCCCCGTATAGTCAGCACAGATACGCAGTATTTT,CASSEPRIVSTDTQYF
TRBJ2-2,TRBV27,NA,NA,TGTGCCAGCAGTTTATCTTATGCCGGGGAGCTGTTTTTT,CASSLSYAGELFF
TRBJ2-2,TRBV7-2,NA,few,TGTGCCAGCAGCCCCAGGGCCAATCGCGAGGAGCTGTTTTTT,CASSPRANREELFF
TRBJ2-1,TRBV3-1/TRBV3-2,NA,NA,TGTGCCAGCAGCCAAGACCCGGTTTCCTACAATGAGCAGTTCTTC,CASSQDPVSYNEQFF
TRBJ1-4,TRBV6-5,TRBD1,NA,TGTGCCAGCAGTTACTCGGGACAGCCGCGAAAACTGTTTTTT,CASSYSGQPRKLFF
TRBJ2-5,TRBV5-6,NA,once,TGTGCCAGCAGCTTGGGCCCCAGTGAGACCCAGTACTTC,CASSLGPSETQYF
TRBJ2-6,TRBV18,TRBD1,once,TGTGCCAGCGCCGGGACAGGCCGCTCTGGGGCCAACGTCCTGACTTTC,CASAGTGRSGANVLTF
TRBJ2-3,TRBV3-1/TRBV3-2,NA,NA,TGTGCCAGCAGCCAAGTGGGCCTTTCAGCAGATACGCAGTATTTT,CASSQVGLSADTQYF
TRBJ1-2,TRBV5-1,NA,NA,TGCGCCAGCAGCTTGGCCAGGACAGATGGCTACACCTTC,CASSLARTDGYTF
TRBJ2-1,TRBV24-1,NA,NA,TGTGCCACCAGTCCCCCACAGGGTGATGAGCAGTTCTTC,CATSPPQGDEQFF
TRBJ1-2,TRBV4-1,NA,NA,TGCGCCAGCAGCCAACCCCCCGGGGGGACGATACGATCCTATGGCTACACCTTC,CASSQPPGGTIRSYGYTF
TRBJ2-7,TRBV28,TRBD1,NA,TGTGCCAGCAGTAACCGGGACAGGGTCCACGAGCAGTACTTC,CASSNRDRVHEQYF
TRBJ1-2,TRBV29-1,TRBD1,NA,TGCAGCGTTCGGGAGGGGGCGGATGGCTACACCTTC,CSVREGADGYTF
TRBJ1-5,TRBV6-6,TRBD1,NA,TGTGCCAGCAGCAAGGGGGACAGGAGTAATCAGCCCCAGCATTTT,CASSKGDRSNQPQHF
TRBJ2-7,TRBV6-1,TRBD1,NA,TGTGCCAGCAGTGAAGCGTACCAACTGGGACAGGGGGGCCACGAGCAGTACTTC,CASSEAYQLGQGGHEQYF
TRBJ2-1,TRBV29-1,NA,NA,TGCAGCGTTGAAGGCCGGGTATCGTACAATGAGCAGTTCTTC,CSVEGRVSYNEQFF
TRBJ2-1,TRBV24-1,TRBD1,once,TGTGCCACCAGTGATCCCGGGACAGGGGGTGTAGATGAGCAGTTCTTC,CATSDPGTGGVDEQFF
TRBJ2-7,TRBV4-3,NA,NA,TGCGCCAGCAGCCAAGATTACAGGCTCTACGAGCAGTACTTC,CASSQDYRLYEQYF
TRBJ1-1,TRBV4-2,NA,NA,TGTGCCAGCAGCCTTTTCCGGGTAGGGAACACTGAAGCTTTCTTT,CASSLFRVGNTEAFF
TRBJ2-7,TRBV4-2,TRBD1,once,TGTGCCAGCAGCCGACACCTTGCCCAGGGGGCCCCCCGGGAGCAGTACTTC,CASSRHLAQGAPREQYF
TRBJ2-7,TRBV5-1,TRBD2,NA,TGCGCCAGCAGCTTAGCGGGGAGCTCCTACGAGCAGTACTTC,CASSLAGSSYEQYF
TRBJ1-6,TRBV5-5,TRBD1,few,TGTGCCAGCAGCTTCGTCGGGGGGACAGGTGATTCACCCCTCCACTTT,CASSFVGGTGDSPLHF
TRBJ2-7,TRBV28,TRBD1,NA,TGTGCCAGCAGCCCAGACAGGGGCTTCTCCTACGAGCAGTACTTC,CASSPDRGFSYEQYF
TRBJ1-6,TRBV5-1,TRBD1,NA,TGCGCCAGCAGCTTGGATGAGGGACAGGGGCCTGAGAAGCCTAATTCACCCCTCCACTTT,CASSLDEGQGPEKPNSPLHF
TRBJ1-1,TRBV5-5,NA,NA,TGTGCCAGCAGCTTGGGGCGGCTAAGGAACACTGAAGCTTTCTTT,CASSLGRLRNTEAFF
TRBJ1-1,TRBV14,NA,few,TGTGCCAGCAGCCACAGGGGGAACACTGAAGCTTTCTTT,CASSHRGNTEAFF
TRBJ2-3,TRBV5-4,NA,NA,TGTGCCAGCAGCTGGGCAGGGGCGAGGAGCACAGATACGCAGTATTTT,CASSWAGARSTDTQYF
TRBJ1-2,TRBV7-2,TRBD1,NA,TGTGCCAGCAGCCCCCGGACAGGGGGTGGTAATGGCTACACCTTC,CASSPRTGGGNGYTF
TRBJ1-5,TRBV7-9,TRBD1,NA,TGTGCCAGCAGCTTCGGACAGGGCGGGACCAATCAGCCCCAGCATTTT,CASSFGQGGTNQPQHF
TRBJ1-2,TRBV12-3/TRBV12-4,TRBD1,NA,TGTGCCAGCAGTTATAGTAGGACAGGGGAAACCTTC,CASSYSRTGETF